The rows below give T cell receptor beta chains drawn from one sample of a study of blood T cell repertoires in COVID-19. The protocol was immunoSEQ multiplex PCR, while the TCRdb copy is restricted to in-frame clones and leaves out a portion. Here the sample spans 150,000 to 200,000 clones, around 80% being singletons. The sample comprised PBMCs or T cells enriched from blood (not recorded which). These receptors were taken from a woman aged 50 to 60 who had recovered from COVID-19. Each CDR3 is given with its conserved first and last residue. D genes are given only for firm matches. The size field is filled for only some rows; it gives once, few, many or a size class.

v_call: TRBV7-6; clone_size: few; d_call: .; j_call: TRBJ1-2; cdr3_length: 15; cdr3_nt: TGTGCCAGCAGCTTAGGCGCCGGAGGCGGCTATGGCTACACCTTC; cdr3_aa: CASSLGAGGGYGYTF
v_call: TRBV9; clone_size: .; d_call: .; j_call: TRBJ1-2; cdr3_length: 15; cdr3_nt: TGTGCCAGCAGCCCTCAGACAGGCTGGGACTATGGCTACACCTTC; cdr3_aa: CASSPQTGWDYGYTF
v_call: TRBV27; clone_size: .; d_call: .; j_call: TRBJ1-5; cdr3_length: 14; cdr3_nt: TGTGCCAGCAGTCAGGGTTGGGGCAATCAGCCCCAGCATTTT; cdr3_aa: CASSQGWGNQPQHF
v_call: TRBV2; clone_size: .; d_call: TRBD1; j_call: TRBJ1-6; cdr3_length: 15; cdr3_nt: TGTGCCAGCAGTGCTAGGGGACAGGGTGATTCACCCCTCCACTTT; cdr3_aa: CASSARGQGDSPLHF
v_call: TRBV6-5; clone_size: once; d_call: .; j_call: TRBJ2-4; cdr3_length: 14; cdr3_nt: TGTGCCAGCAGTTACTCGATCCAGGGGGGCATTCAGTACTTC; cdr3_aa: CASSYSIQGGIQYF
v_call: TRBV7-9; clone_size: .; d_call: .; j_call: TRBJ1-1; cdr3_length: 13; cdr3_nt: TGTGCCAGCAGCTTATCAGGGGCAGGGGAAGCTTTCTTT; cdr3_aa: CASSLSGAGEAFF
v_call: TRBV28; clone_size: .; d_call: TRBD1; j_call: TRBJ1-4; cdr3_length: 15; cdr3_nt: TGTGCCAGCAGTGCTGGGACAGGATTAAGAGAAAAACTGTTTTTT; cdr3_aa: CASSAGTGLREKLFF
v_call: TRBV29-1; clone_size: .; d_call: TRBD2; j_call: TRBJ2-7; cdr3_length: 13; cdr3_nt: TGCAGCGTTCAATATCAGCGGGAGAGTGAGCAGTACTTC; cdr3_aa: CSVQYQRESEQYF
v_call: TRBV27; clone_size: .; d_call: .; j_call: TRBJ1-1; cdr3_length: 13; cdr3_nt: TGTGCCAGCGCAGCGTGGGGCGGCACTGAAGCTTTCTTT; cdr3_aa: CASAAWGGTEAFF
v_call: TRBV6-5; clone_size: .; d_call: .; j_call: TRBJ1-2; cdr3_length: 15; cdr3_nt: TGTGCCAGCAGTCCTCTCAGGGGTTCCCTATGGGGCTACACCTTC; cdr3_aa: CASSPLRGSLWGYTF
v_call: TRBV27; clone_size: .; d_call: .; j_call: TRBJ1-6; cdr3_length: 18; cdr3_nt: TGTGCCAGCAGTTCGGGTTCTCCCGTAAGCTCCTATAATTCACCCCTCCACTTT; cdr3_aa: CASSSGSPVSSYNSPLHF
v_call: TRBV7-9; clone_size: .; d_call: .; j_call: TRBJ1-1; cdr3_length: 12; cdr3_nt: TGTGCCAGCAGCGATAGCAGGGGAGAAGCTTTCTTT; cdr3_aa: CASSDSRGEAFF
v_call: TRBV6-5; clone_size: .; d_call: TRBD1; j_call: TRBJ1-5; cdr3_length: 14; cdr3_nt: TGTGCCAGCAGTTACTCAGGGGGCGGACAGCCCCAGCATTTT; cdr3_aa: CASSYSGGGQPQHF
v_call: TRBV28; clone_size: .; d_call: TRBD2; j_call: TRBJ2-7; cdr3_length: 12; cdr3_nt: TGTGCCAGCAGGGGAGGGGTCTACGAGCAGTACTTC; cdr3_aa: CASRGGVYEQYF
v_call: TRBV7-2; clone_size: few; d_call: .; j_call: TRBJ1-6; cdr3_length: 18; cdr3_nt: TGTGCCAGCAGCTTATACGGTTTAGGACACCTTTATAATTCACCCCTCCACTTT; cdr3_aa: CASSLYGLGHLYNSPLHF
v_call: TRBV3-1/TRBV3-2; clone_size: .; d_call: TRBD2; j_call: TRBJ2-3; cdr3_length: 16; cdr3_nt: TGTGCCAGCAGCCAACTAGCGGGGGCTGCGACAGATACGCAGTATTTT; cdr3_aa: CASSQLAGAATDTQYF
v_call: TRBV19; clone_size: .; d_call: .; j_call: TRBJ1-2; cdr3_length: 14; cdr3_nt: TGTGCCAGTAGTACAACTACAGGGAACTATGGCTACACCTTC; cdr3_aa: CASSTTTGNYGYTF
v_call: TRBV3-1/TRBV3-2; clone_size: .; d_call: TRBD1; j_call: TRBJ2-1; cdr3_length: 15; cdr3_nt: TGTGCCAGCAGTAACAGGGGGAGCTCCTACAATGAGCAGTTCTTC; cdr3_aa: CASSNRGSSYNEQFF
v_call: TRBV3-1/TRBV3-2; clone_size: .; d_call: .; j_call: TRBJ2-7; cdr3_length: 13; cdr3_nt: TGTGCCAGCAGCCAATTCGGGGGCTACGAGCAGTACTTC; cdr3_aa: CASSQFGGYEQYF
v_call: TRBV6-5; clone_size: .; d_call: .; j_call: TRBJ2-1; cdr3_length: 13; cdr3_nt: TGTGCCAGCAGTTACGGCGGCATCAATGAGCAGTTCTTC; cdr3_aa: CASSYGGINEQFF
v_call: TRBV5-1; clone_size: .; d_call: TRBD1; j_call: TRBJ1-3; cdr3_length: 18; cdr3_nt: TGCGCCAGCAGCTTGGCCGGGACAGGTGGAAGCTCTGGAAACACCATATATTTT; cdr3_aa: CASSLAGTGGSSGNTIYF
v_call: TRBV29-1; clone_size: .; d_call: .; j_call: TRBJ1-1; cdr3_length: 12; cdr3_nt: TGCAGCGTCGACAGGACGAACACTGAAGCTTTCTTT; cdr3_aa: CSVDRTNTEAFF
v_call: TRBV28; clone_size: few; d_call: .; j_call: TRBJ1-5; cdr3_length: 14; cdr3_nt: TGTGCCAGCCTTTCCGGGACTTACTATCAGCCCCAGCATTTT; cdr3_aa: CASLSGTYYQPQHF
v_call: TRBV28; clone_size: .; d_call: .; j_call: TRBJ2-6; cdr3_length: 16; cdr3_nt: TGTGCCAGCAGTTCCTTCGGGGAGGCAGGGGCCAACGTCCTGACTTTC; cdr3_aa: CASSSFGEAGANVLTF
v_call: TRBV21-1; clone_size: .; d_call: .; j_call: TRBJ1-2; cdr3_length: 20; cdr3_nt: TGTGCCAGCAGCAAAGACGGTATCGGCCAGGGGGCCTCGTTTAGCTATGGCTACACCTTC; cdr3_aa: CASSKDGIGQGASFSYGYTF
v_call: TRBV19; clone_size: .; d_call: .; j_call: TRBJ1-5; cdr3_length: 17; cdr3_nt: TGTGCCAGTAGTATTCGGAGCGGTGATAATAGCAATCAGCCCCAGCATTTT; cdr3_aa: CASSIRSGDNSNQPQHF
v_call: TRBV5-1; clone_size: .; d_call: .; j_call: TRBJ1-6; cdr3_length: 17; cdr3_nt: TGCGCCAGCAGCTTGGAGCCAGGGGAGTCCTATAATTCACCCCTCCACTTT; cdr3_aa: CASSLEPGESYNSPLHF
v_call: TRBV28; clone_size: once; d_call: TRBD2; j_call: TRBJ2-1; cdr3_length: 15; cdr3_nt: TGTGCCAGCAGCCCGGCTAGCGGGAGTAAAAATGAGCAGTTCTTC; cdr3_aa: CASSPASGSKNEQFF
v_call: TRBV14; clone_size: .; d_call: .; j_call: TRBJ1-2; cdr3_length: 16; cdr3_nt: TGTGCCAGCAGCCAATCCAACAGGGAAAGGGGCTATGGCTACACCTTC; cdr3_aa: CASSQSNRERGYGYTF
v_call: TRBV6-5; clone_size: .; d_call: TRBD1; j_call: TRBJ2-2; cdr3_length: 16; cdr3_nt: TGTGCCAGCAGTTACTCGAGGACAGGGAACACCGGGGAGCTGTTTTTT; cdr3_aa: CASSYSRTGNTGELFF
v_call: TRBV19; clone_size: .; d_call: .; j_call: TRBJ2-1; cdr3_length: 12; cdr3_nt: TGTGCCAGTACCGCGACCCGGGGGTTACAGTTCTTC; cdr3_aa: CASTATRGLQFF
v_call: TRBV28; clone_size: .; d_call: TRBD2; j_call: TRBJ2-7; cdr3_length: 15; cdr3_nt: TGTGCCAGCAGTTTTGGGGGACTAGTGCCCCACGAGCAGTACTTC; cdr3_aa: CASSFGGLVPHEQYF
v_call: TRBV2; clone_size: .; d_call: .; j_call: TRBJ2-1; cdr3_length: 17; cdr3_nt: TGTGCCAGCAGTGAACGTCGTCCCCCCTCCTCCTACAATGAGCAGTTCTTC; cdr3_aa: CASSERRPPSSYNEQFF
v_call: TRBV9; clone_size: .; d_call: TRBD2; j_call: TRBJ2-1; cdr3_length: 15; cdr3_nt: TGTGCCAGCAGCGTCAGCGGGAGTCTCTACAATGAGCAGTTCTTC; cdr3_aa: CASSVSGSLYNEQFF
v_call: TRBV5-5; clone_size: .; d_call: .; j_call: TRBJ1-6; cdr3_length: 14; cdr3_nt: TGTGCCAGCAGCACAGGGCCCGATAATTCACCCCTCCACTTT; cdr3_aa: CASSTGPDNSPLHF
v_call: TRBV28; clone_size: .; d_call: TRBD1; j_call: TRBJ2-1; cdr3_length: 15; cdr3_nt: TGTGCCAGCACATCCCGGGACAGGATTGCGAATGAGCAGTTCTTC; cdr3_aa: CASTSRDRIANEQFF
v_call: TRBV3-1/TRBV3-2; clone_size: .; d_call: TRBD2; j_call: TRBJ2-7; cdr3_length: 17; cdr3_nt: TGTGCCAGCAGCCAAGAAAGGAGCGGGAGGGGATTAGGAGAGCAGTACTTC; cdr3_aa: CASSQERSGRGLGEQYF
v_call: TRBV5-1; clone_size: once; d_call: .; j_call: TRBJ2-3; cdr3_length: 14; cdr3_nt: TGCGCCAGCAGCTTGGCTCCCGGCACAGATACGCAGTATTTT; cdr3_aa: CASSLAPGTDTQYF
v_call: TRBV5-1; clone_size: .; d_call: .; j_call: TRBJ2-1; cdr3_length: 12; cdr3_nt: TGCGCCAGCAGCTCGGGACTGGATGAGCAGTTCTTC; cdr3_aa: CASSSGLDEQFF
v_call: TRBV2; clone_size: .; d_call: .; j_call: TRBJ2-1; cdr3_length: 10; cdr3_nt: TGTGCGAGTAAGCATTCCGAGCAGTTCTTC; cdr3_aa: CASKHSEQFF
v_call: TRBV6-5; clone_size: .; d_call: TRBD1; j_call: TRBJ2-7; cdr3_length: 14; cdr3_nt: TGTGCCAGCAGCAAACAGGGGGCCTCCTACGAGCAGTACTTC; cdr3_aa: CASSKQGASYEQYF
v_call: TRBV5-4; clone_size: .; d_call: TRBD1; j_call: TRBJ2-3; cdr3_length: 14; cdr3_nt: TGTGCCAGCAGGGCCGGGACAGGGCCAGATACGCAGTATTTT; cdr3_aa: CASRAGTGPDTQYF
v_call: TRBV5-4; clone_size: .; d_call: .; j_call: TRBJ2-6; cdr3_length: 13; cdr3_nt: TGTGCCAGCAGCTTACAGGGAACCAACGTCCTGACTTTC; cdr3_aa: CASSLQGTNVLTF
v_call: TRBV5-1; clone_size: .; d_call: TRBD1; j_call: TRBJ1-4; cdr3_length: 15; cdr3_nt: TGCGCCAGCAGCTTACAGGGACAGGGGAATGAAAAACTGTTTTTT; cdr3_aa: CASSLQGQGNEKLFF
v_call: TRBV5-6; clone_size: medium-sized; d_call: TRBD1; j_call: TRBJ1-1; cdr3_length: 14; cdr3_nt: TGTGCCAGCAGCTTGGAATTAAAACAGGGGGAAGCTTTCTTT; cdr3_aa: CASSLELKQGEAFF
v_call: TRBV6-2/TRBV6-3; clone_size: .; d_call: TRBD1; j_call: TRBJ1-2; cdr3_length: 12; cdr3_nt: TGTGCCAGCAGTCGACAGGGCTATGGCTACACCTTC; cdr3_aa: CASSRQGYGYTF
v_call: TRBV5-1; clone_size: .; d_call: .; j_call: TRBJ2-7; cdr3_length: 16; cdr3_nt: TGCGCCAGCGCTCCACACCAGGGTCTTAATTCCTACGAGCAGTACTTC; cdr3_aa: CASAPHQGLNSYEQYF
v_call: TRBV27; clone_size: .; d_call: TRBD1; j_call: TRBJ2-7; cdr3_length: 17; cdr3_nt: TGTGCCAGCAGTTCAACCCCCGACAGGGTGGGCTCCTACGAGCAGTACTTC; cdr3_aa: CASSSTPDRVGSYEQYF
v_call: TRBV3-1/TRBV3-2; clone_size: once; d_call: .; j_call: TRBJ2-1; cdr3_length: 17; cdr3_nt: TGTGCCAGCAGCCAAGGGTCCCCAGCGACGACCTACAATGAGCAGTTCTTC; cdr3_aa: CASSQGSPATTYNEQFF
v_call: TRBV19; clone_size: .; d_call: TRBD1; j_call: TRBJ1-5; cdr3_length: 17; cdr3_nt: TGTGCCAGTAGTATTGGACAGGGCCCTACCAGCAATCAGCCCCAGCATTTT; cdr3_aa: CASSIGQGPTSNQPQHF